This passage covers 24 T cell receptor beta chains from one sample sequenced in a study of T cell repertoires in cytomegalovirus infection. TCRdb re-derived calls from the reads in MiXCR, one entry per CDR3 protein. Of about 830,000 distinct CDR3 sequences listed, over 25% are singletons. These receptors' antigens are unknown. The material was cultured CD8+ T cells from PBMCs, obtained from culture after CMV antigen stimulation. The receptors stem from a human donor in good health (CMV status not recorded). Some clones in this sample may be carry-over from other donors' samples.

For the CDR3, the DNA is TGTGCCAGTAGTATGGTCCTAAAGACTGAAGCTTTCTTT. Residues: CASSMVLKTEAFF. The chain couples TRBV19 to TRBJ1-1, with D unclear. Germline-derived CDR1 and CDR2 are LNHDA and SQIVND (reference sequence). V was trimmed by 3 bases and J by 5 bases, leaving 10 bases between them. The length of the CDR3 is 13 residues. Drawing the rest from reference TRBV19 and TRBJ1-1, the complete variable domain is DGGITQSPKYLFRKEGQNVTLSCEQNLNHDAMYWYRQDPGQGLRLIYYSQIVNDFQKGDIAEGYSVSREKKESFPLTVTSAQKNPTAFYLCASSMVLKTEAFFGQGTRLTVV.

This clonotype has a handful of counts. The chain couples TRBV19 to TRBJ1-2; D possibly corresponds to TRBD1 (6 bases). The V gene lost 5 bases and the J gene lost 4 bases, with 11 bases spanning the gap. The CDR3 contains 13 residues. The germline V gene has CDR1 LNHDA and CDR2 SQIVND (reference sequence). Here the CDR3 reads CASSFDRRYGYTF. For the CDR3, the DNA is TGTGCCAGTAGTTTCGACAGGCGCTATGGCTACACCTTC.

For this clonotype: A much larger clone lies one base from this, so it may be a read error. V is TRBV7-8 and J is TRBJ2-1, with a tentative D call TRBD2 (5 bases). V gave up 6 bases and J gave up 0 bases, with 12 bases separating them. The CDR3 sequence is 15 residues long. Germline V lookup: CDR1 SGHVS, CDR2 FQNEAQ. The DNA of the CDR3 is TGTGCCAGCAGTTGGACTCCCAGCTCCTACAATGAGCAGTTCTTC. Protein: CASSWTPSSYNEQFF.

This clonotype came up many times. This chain links TRBV7-9 with TRBJ2-1; no firm D call. CDR3 length: 13 amino acids. CDR1 and CDR2 from the germline V gene are SEHNR and FQNEAQ (reference sequence). V dropped 3 bases and J dropped 2 bases, with 5 bases sitting between them. DNA of the CDR3: TGTGCCAGCAGCTTGGGTGCCTACAATGAGCAGTTCTTC. This translates into CASSLGAYNEQFF.

This clonotype came up many times. This chain joins TRBV7-9 and TRBJ2-2, with 7 bases fitting TRBD1. Germline CDR1 reads SEHNR; CDR2 reads FQNEAQ (reference sequence). The trim removed 5 bases at V and 2 bases at J, leaving 11 bases unmatched. The CDR3 extends over 17 amino acids. CDR3: CASSSSGTGDNTGELFF. The CDR3 DNA is TGTGCCAGCAGCAGCTCCGGAACAGGGGATAACACCGGGGAGCTGTTTTTT.

This clonotype has just a few counts. V and J are TRBV27 and TRBJ2-2; D could derive from TRBD1 or TRBD2 (5 bases each). CDR1 is MNHEY, CDR2 SMNVEV, per germline (reference sequence). The CDR3 runs 19 residues. Deletions cut 0 bases from V and 6 bases from J, with 23 bases between. Written as DNA, the CDR3 is TGTGCCAGCAGTTTATCGGATCGGGACGGAGGTCCTGGGGCCGGGGAGCTGTTTTTT. It specifies CASSLSDRDGGPGAGELFF.

The chain recombines TRBV7-9 with TRBJ1-4; D not resolved. From germline, CDR1 is SEHNR and CDR2 FQNEAQ (reference sequence). Trimming took 1 base from V and 8 from J, leaving 17 bases between them. CDR3 length equals 16 residues. CDR3 sequence (DNA): TGTGCCAGCAGCTTAGGCGGACGGTCCCGTGGGGAAAAACTGTTTTTT. Protein product: CASSLGGRSRGEKLFF.

This clonotype is a singleton in its sample. V is TRBV5-8 and J is TRBJ1-2, with D maybe TRBD1 (5 bases). This CDR3 contains 11 residues. V shed 10 bases and J shed 4 bases, with 11 bases lying between them. Germline values: CDR1 SGHTS, CDR2 YDEGEE. CDR3 residues: CALNRFYGYTF. In DNA form, the CDR3 reads TGTGCCCTGAACAGGTTCTATGGCTACACCTTC.

This clonotype was detected a few times. V usage is TRBV14 and J usage is TRBJ2-7; D is unclear. Germline V gives CDR1 SGHDN, CDR2 FVKESK. The CDR3 loop spans 13 amino acids. Deletions cut 3 bases from V and 4 bases from J, with 10 bases between. CDR3 region: CASSHLPRYEQYF. In DNA, the CDR3 is TGTGCCAGCAGCCACCTTCCCCGGTACGAGCAGTACTTC.

This clonotype was detected ten times or more. The V gene is TRBV12-3 or TRBV12-4, the J gene TRBJ1-2; perhaps TRBD1 as D (6 bases). The CDR3 covers 13 residues. The V gene lost 3 bases and the J gene lost 4 bases, with 9 bases spanning the gap. CDR3 sequence (DNA): TGTGCCAGCAGTTTTGGGGGGGCCTATGGCTACACCTTC. Translation: CASSFGGAYGYTF.

This clonotype has just a few counts. CDR3 sequence (DNA): TGTGCCAGCAGCCCCAGCCCCGGGACCTCCTCTTCGATTTGGGAGCAGTACTTC. Translating it yields CASSPSPGTSSSIWEQYF. The rearrangement uses TRBV7-6 and TRBJ2-7; D may correspond to TRBD1 or TRBD2 (5 bases each). This CDR3 is built from 18 residues. Germline CDR1 reads SGHVS; CDR2 reads FNYEAQ. The V and J ends lost 5 bases and 7 bases respectively, with 30 bases between them.

The chain uses TRBV27 and TRBJ2-1; 7 bases line up with TRBD2. Germline CDR1 MNHEY, CDR2 SMNVEV (reference sequence). Germline trimming cut 7 bases from V and 4 bases from J; bases unmatched to any gene: 16. This CDR3 has 17 residues. CDR3 DNA sequence: TGTGCCAGCACCCCTCCTGGGGCTAGCGGATTGTACAATGAGCAGTTCTTC. Translation gives CASTPPGASGLYNEQFF.

This clonotype has a single count. The chain couples TRBV27 to TRBJ2-1; TRBD1 might be the D (6 bases). Germline-derived CDR1 and CDR2 are MNHEY and SMNVEV (reference sequence). This CDR3 contains 16 residues. Trimming took 0 bases from V and 5 from J, leaving 14 bases between them. CDR3 nucleotides: TGTGCCAGCAGTTTATCCCCTTGGACAGCTAACAATGAGCAGTTCTTC. This sequence encodes CASSLSPWTANNEQFF.

This clonotype was recorded many times. The rearrangement uses TRBV7-3 and TRBJ2-3; the D call may be TRBD1 or TRBD2 (5 bases each). Germline V gene lookup returns CDR1 SGHTA and CDR2 FQGTGA. The ends were cut back, 2 bases at V and 0 bases at J, with 18 bases in the middle. The CDR3 loop spans 18 amino acids. The CDR3 is CASSLLQTARGSTDTQYF. Written as DNA, the CDR3 is TGTGCCAGCAGCTTACTCCAGACCGCGAGGGGAAGCACAGATACGCAGTATTTT. The whole variable domain, filled in from reference TRBV7-3 and TRBJ2-3, reads GAGVSQTPSNKVTEKGKYVELRCDPISGHTALYWYRQSLGQGPEFLIYFQGTGAADDSGLPNDRFFAVRPEGSVSTLKIQRTERGDSAVYLCASSLLQTARGSTDTQYFGPGTRLTVL.

The chain employs TRBV7-9 and TRBJ1-1; tentatively, D is TRBD1 (6 bases). This CDR3 has 15 amino acids. CDR1 and CDR2 from the germline V gene are SEHNR and FQNEAQ (reference sequence). V was shortened by 6 bases and J by 0 bases, with 14 bases between the two germline ends. In DNA, the CDR3 is TGTGCCAGCAGTACGAAGGACAGCATGAACACTGAAGCTTTCTTT. It encodes CASSTKDSMNTEAFF. The whole variable domain, remainder taken from reference TRBV7-9 and TRBJ1-1, is DTGVSQNPRHKITKRGQNVTFRCDPISEHNRLYWYRQTLGQGPEFLTYFQNEAQLEKSRLLSDRFSAERPKGSFSTLEIQRTEQGDSAMYLCASSTKDSMNTEAFFGQGTRLTVV.

This clonotype was seen a handful of times. This chain connects TRBV6-5 to TRBJ2-7; tentatively, D is TRBD1 (6 bases). The CDR3 sequence is 13 residues long. V was shortened by 7 bases and J by 3 bases, with 13 bases between the two germline ends. Germline V gene lookup returns CDR1 MNHEY and CDR2 SVGAGI. This CDR3 reads CASTPGHLYEQYF. The CDR3 DNA is TGTGCCAGCACCCCGGGACACCTCTACGAGCAGTACTTC.

V gene TRBV5-1 combines with J gene TRBJ1-2; D uncertain. The CDR3 consists of 11 residues. Per the germline V gene, CDR1 is SGHRS and CDR2 is YFSETQ. Trimming cost V 5 bases and J 6 bases, with 8 bases left between them. DNA for the CDR3: TGCGCCAGCAGGGCGGCTCATGGCTACACCTTC. Translation: CASRAAHGYTF. Full variable domain (remainder filled in from reference TRBV5-1 and TRBJ1-2): KAGVTQTPRYLIKTRGQQVTLSCSPISGHRSVSWYQQTPGQGLQFLFEYFSETQRNKGNFPGRFSGRQFSNSRSEMNVSTLELGDSALYLCASRAAHGYTFGSGTRLTVV.

The chain employs TRBV15 and TRBJ1-3; D ambiguous. Germline V lookup: CDR1 LNHNV, CDR2 YYDKDF (reference sequence). CDR3 length: 11 residues. V gave up 9 bases and J gave up 2 bases, with 5 bases separating them. The CDR3 is CATLTGNTIYF. CDR3 DNA sequence: TGTGCCACTTTAACTGGAAACACCATATATTTT.

This clonotype has just a few counts. The chain employs TRBV20-1 and TRBJ2-5, with TRBD1 matching 12 bases. J lost 4 bases, V lost 3 bases, and 9 bases had no gene match. The CDR3 consists of 16 residues. Germline CDR1 is DFQATT and CDR2 is SNEGSKA (reference sequence). The chain's CDR3 is CSARMGQGAPPETQYF. CDR3 bases: TGCAGTGCTAGGATGGGACAGGGGGCTCCTCCAGAGACCCAGTACTTC.

This chain connects TRBV10-2 to TRBJ2-5; 10 bases are shared with TRBD1. This CDR3 contains 14 residues. Losses at the gene ends were 2 bases for V and 5 bases for J; bases not matched to a gene: 2. CDR1 is WSHSY and CDR2 is SAAADI in the germline V gene. Here the CDR3 reads CASSEGTGVETQYF. The CDR3 DNA sequence: TGCGCCAGCAGTGAGGGGACAGGGGTCGAGACCCAGTACTTC.

The V gene is TRBV4-1, the J gene TRBJ2-3; 12 nucleotides align to TRBD2. The CDR3 consists of 19 residues. Germline values: CDR1 MGHRA, CDR2 YSYEKL. The V segment lost 0 bases and the J segment 0 bases; nucleotides outside the gene matches: 7. Here the CDR3 reads CASSQDVRGLAGSTDTQYF. Here the CDR3 DNA reads TGCGCCAGCAGCCAAGATGTACGAGGACTAGCGGGGAGCACAGATACGCAGTATTTT.

The rearrangement uses TRBV28 and TRBJ2-5, with D possibly TRBD1 on 5 matching bases. Germline V gives CDR1 MDHEN, CDR2 SYDVKM. V lost 5 bases, J lost 3 bases, and 13 bases lay in between. The CDR3 has 14 residues. The CDR3: CASSKTVKEETQYF. CDR3 DNA sequence: TGTGCCAGCAGTAAGACAGTGAAGGAAGAGACCCAGTACTTC.

A single count supports this clonotype. This chain uses TRBV27 with TRBJ2-1; the match to TRBD2 covers 15 bases. With 5 bases clipped from V and 9 bases from J, the junction kept 5 bases outside the gene matches. The CDR3 has 15 residues. Germline V gives CDR1 MNHEY, CDR2 SMNVEV (reference sequence). The CDR3 coding sequence is TGTGCCAGCAGTCCTCCGGGACTAGCGGGGGGTGAGCAGTTCTTC. Translated: CASSPPGLAGGEQFF.

This clonotype has a handful of counts. V usage is TRBV4-2 and J usage is TRBJ2-1; D unresolved. Trimming stripped 0 bases from V and 13 bases from J, with 13 bases between. CDR1 is LGHNA and CDR2 is YNFKEQ in the germline V gene. CDR3 length equals 13 residues. DNA of the CDR3: TGTGCCAGCAGCCAAGATCGAAGGAAAATTCAGTTCTTC. It specifies CASSQDRRKIQFF.